This T cell receptor beta chain is from a study of T cells in Graves' hyperthyroidism and ophthalmopathy. RNA transcripts gave rise to amplified TCR beta CDR3 regions. An initial round of RT-PCR targeting the TCR CDR3 relied on the HTBI primer set. TCRdb re-called the multiplex PCR reads through MiXCR, storing one row per CDR3 protein. Here the sample spans 300,000 to 350,000 distinct CDR3 sequences, approximately 15% being singletons. Thyroid ultrasound and orbital computed tomography, with clinical symptoms and serum thyroxine and TRAb, informed diagnoses. The table lists this clonotype with a few counts. The material sequenced was blood. The source is a young man with Graves' hyperthyroidism.

Here the CDR3 DNA reads TGTGCCACCAGCAGACGAGACAGCTACGAGCAGTACTTC. This gives the protein CATSRRDSYEQYF. The chain joins TRBV15 to TRBJ2-7, with a possible D match to TRBD1 (5 bases). Germline-derived CDR1 and CDR2 are LNHNV and YYDKDF (reference sequence). Deletions cut 2 bases from V and 3 bases from J, with 8 bases between. The CDR3 sequence is 13 residues long.